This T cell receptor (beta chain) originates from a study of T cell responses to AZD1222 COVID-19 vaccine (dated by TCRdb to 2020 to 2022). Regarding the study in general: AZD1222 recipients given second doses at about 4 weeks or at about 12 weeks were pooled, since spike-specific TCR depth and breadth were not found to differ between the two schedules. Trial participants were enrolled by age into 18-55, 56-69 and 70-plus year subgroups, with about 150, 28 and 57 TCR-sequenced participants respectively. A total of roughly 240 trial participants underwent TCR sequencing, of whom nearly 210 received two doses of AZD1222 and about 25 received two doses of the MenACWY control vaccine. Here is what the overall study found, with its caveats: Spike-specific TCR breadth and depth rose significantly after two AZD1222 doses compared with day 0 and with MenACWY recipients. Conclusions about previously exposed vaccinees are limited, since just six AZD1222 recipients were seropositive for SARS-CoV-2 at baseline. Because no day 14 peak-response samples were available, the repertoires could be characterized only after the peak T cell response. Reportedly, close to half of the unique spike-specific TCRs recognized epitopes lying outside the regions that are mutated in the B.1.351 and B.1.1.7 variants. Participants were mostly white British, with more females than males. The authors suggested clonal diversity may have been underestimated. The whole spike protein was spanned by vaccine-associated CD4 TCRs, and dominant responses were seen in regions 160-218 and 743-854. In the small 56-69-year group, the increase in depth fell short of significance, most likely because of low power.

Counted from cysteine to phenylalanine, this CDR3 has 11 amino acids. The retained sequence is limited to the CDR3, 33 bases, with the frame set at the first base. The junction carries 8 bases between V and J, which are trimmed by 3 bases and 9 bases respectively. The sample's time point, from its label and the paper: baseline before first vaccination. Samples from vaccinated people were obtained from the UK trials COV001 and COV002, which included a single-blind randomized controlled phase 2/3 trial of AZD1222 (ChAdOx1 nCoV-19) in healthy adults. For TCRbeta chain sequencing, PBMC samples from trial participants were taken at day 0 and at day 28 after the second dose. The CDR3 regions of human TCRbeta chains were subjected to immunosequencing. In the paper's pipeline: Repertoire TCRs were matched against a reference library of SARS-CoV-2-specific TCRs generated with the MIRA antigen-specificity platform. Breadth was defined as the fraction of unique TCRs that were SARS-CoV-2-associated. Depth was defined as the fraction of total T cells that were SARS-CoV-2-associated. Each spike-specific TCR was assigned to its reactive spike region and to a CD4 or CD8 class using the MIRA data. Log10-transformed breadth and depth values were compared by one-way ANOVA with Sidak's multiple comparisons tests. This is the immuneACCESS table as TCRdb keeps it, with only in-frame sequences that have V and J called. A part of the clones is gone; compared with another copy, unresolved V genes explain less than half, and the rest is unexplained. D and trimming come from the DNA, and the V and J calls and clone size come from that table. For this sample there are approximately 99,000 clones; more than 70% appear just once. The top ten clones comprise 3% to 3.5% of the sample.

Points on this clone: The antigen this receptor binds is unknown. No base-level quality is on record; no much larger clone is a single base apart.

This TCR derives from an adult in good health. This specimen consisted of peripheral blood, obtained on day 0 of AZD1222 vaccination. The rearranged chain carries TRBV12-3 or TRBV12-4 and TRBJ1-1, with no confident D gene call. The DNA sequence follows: TGTGCCAGCAGTTTCAGCCAGAAAGCTTTCTTT. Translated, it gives CASSFSQKAFF.